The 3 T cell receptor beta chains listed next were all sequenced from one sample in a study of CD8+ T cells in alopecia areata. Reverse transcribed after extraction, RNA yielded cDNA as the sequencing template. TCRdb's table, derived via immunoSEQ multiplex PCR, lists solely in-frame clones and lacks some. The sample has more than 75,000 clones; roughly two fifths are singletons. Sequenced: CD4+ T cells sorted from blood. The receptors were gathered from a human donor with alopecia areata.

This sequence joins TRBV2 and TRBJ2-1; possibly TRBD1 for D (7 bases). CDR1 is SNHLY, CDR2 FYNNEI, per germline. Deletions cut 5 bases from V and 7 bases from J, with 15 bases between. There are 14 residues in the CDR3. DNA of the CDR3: TGTGCCAGCAGTACGCAGGGGGGACGAAATGAGCAGTTCTTC. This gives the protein CASSTQGGRNEQFF.

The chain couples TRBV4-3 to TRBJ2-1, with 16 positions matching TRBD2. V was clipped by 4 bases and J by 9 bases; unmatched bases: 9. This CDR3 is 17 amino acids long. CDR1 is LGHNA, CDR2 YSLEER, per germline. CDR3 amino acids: CASSRGTSGGAGSEQFF. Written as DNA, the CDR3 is TGCGCCAGCAGCCGAGGGACTAGCGGGGGGGCCGGGAGTGAGCAGTTCTTC.

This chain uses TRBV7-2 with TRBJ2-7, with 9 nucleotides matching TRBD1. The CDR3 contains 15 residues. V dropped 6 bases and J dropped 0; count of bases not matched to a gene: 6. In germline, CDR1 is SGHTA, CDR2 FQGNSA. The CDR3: CASRPTGGHSYEQYF. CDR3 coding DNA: TGTGCCAGCAGACCGACAGGGGGGCACTCCTACGAGCAGTACTTC. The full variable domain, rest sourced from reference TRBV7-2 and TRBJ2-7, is GAGVSQSPSNKVTEKGKDVELRCDPISGHTALYWYRQSLGQGLEFLIYFQGNSAPDKSGLPSDRFSAERTGGSVSTLTIQRTQQEDSAVYLCASRPTGGHSYEQYFGPGTRLTVT.